This T cell receptor beta chain was profiled in a study of blood T cells in healthy people across ages. The use of a sample-barcoded 5' primer and a J-beta primer mix characterized a second PCR of roughly 6 to 11 cycles. Each CDR3 protein is one row after TCRdb ran MiXCR on the 5' RACE reads. In the table there are about 1 million distinct CDR3 sequences, more than 40% of which are singletons. Trimming removed 4 bases from V and 2 bases from J; junction bases left unmatched: 4. CDR1 and CDR2 (germline): SGDLS, YYNGEE. CDR3 length: 16 residues. There are many counts of this clonotype. The clonotype was recovered from a woman aged 55-69 years in good health. The source material was blood. The V gene is TRBV9, the J gene TRBJ2-3, with TRBD2 matching over 13 bases. Written as DNA, the CDR3 is TGTGCCAGCAGCTCGGGACTAGCGGGATTCACAGATACGCAGTATTTT. This encodes CASSSGLAGFTDTQYF.